This T cell receptor (beta chain) was documented in a study of cytomegalovirus exposure and HLA in healthy donors. Overall study results and limits: In a later analysis, a genetic analysis reported fewer productive-TCR N-insertions in an Asian-associated ancestry cluster than the cohort average.

With regard to this clone: Its matching antigen is unknown.

This PCR relied on a set of 60 Vbeta primers and 13 Jbeta primers. Measured with immunoSEQ multiplex PCR; TCRdb has only the in-frame clones, and not every one. The sample includes tens of thousands of clones, about 68% seen only once; the top ten take 2% to 2.5%. Germline CDR1 SGDLS, CDR2 YYNGEE. Between the trimmed V and J ends, which lost 0 bases and 8 bases, there was a span of 14 bases. This CDR3 spans 15 amino acids. The receptor comes from a human donor in good health. The chain links TRBV9 to TRBJ1-4; no reliable D call. The sample comprised PBMCs. CDR3 loop: CASSVASGEVEKLFF. As DNA, the CDR3 is TGTGCCAGCAGCGTAGCATCTGGAGAGGTCGAAAAACTGTTTTTT.